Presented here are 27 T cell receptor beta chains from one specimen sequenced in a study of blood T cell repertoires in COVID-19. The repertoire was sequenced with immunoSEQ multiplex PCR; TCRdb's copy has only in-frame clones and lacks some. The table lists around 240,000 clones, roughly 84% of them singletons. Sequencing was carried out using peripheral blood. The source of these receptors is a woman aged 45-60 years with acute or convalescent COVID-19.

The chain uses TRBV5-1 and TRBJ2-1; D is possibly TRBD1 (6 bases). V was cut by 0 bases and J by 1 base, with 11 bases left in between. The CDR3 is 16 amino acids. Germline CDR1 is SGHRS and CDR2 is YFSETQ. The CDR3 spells CASSLDGQFSYNEQFF. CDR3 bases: TGCGCCAGCAGCTTGGATGGACAGTTTTCCTACAATGAGCAGTTCTTC.

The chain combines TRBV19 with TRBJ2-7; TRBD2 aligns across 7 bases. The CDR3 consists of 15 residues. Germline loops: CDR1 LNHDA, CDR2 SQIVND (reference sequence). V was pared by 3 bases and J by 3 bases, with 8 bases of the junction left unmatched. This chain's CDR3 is CASSISLAEIYEQYF. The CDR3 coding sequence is TGTGCCAGTAGTATCAGTCTAGCGGAGATCTACGAGCAGTACTTC. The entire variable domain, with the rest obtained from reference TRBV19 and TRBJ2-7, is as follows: DGGITQSPKYLFRKEGQNVTLSCEQNLNHDAMYWYRQDPGQGLRLIYYSQIVNDFQKGDIAEGYSVSREKKESFPLTVTSAQKNPTAFYLCASSISLAEIYEQYFGPGTRLTVT.

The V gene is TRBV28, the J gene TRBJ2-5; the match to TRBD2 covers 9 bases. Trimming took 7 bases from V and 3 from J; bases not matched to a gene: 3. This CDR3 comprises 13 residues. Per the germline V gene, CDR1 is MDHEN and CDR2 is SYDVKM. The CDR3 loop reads CASIAGGEETQYF. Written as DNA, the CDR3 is TGTGCCAGCATCGCGGGGGGGGAAGAGACCCAGTACTTC.

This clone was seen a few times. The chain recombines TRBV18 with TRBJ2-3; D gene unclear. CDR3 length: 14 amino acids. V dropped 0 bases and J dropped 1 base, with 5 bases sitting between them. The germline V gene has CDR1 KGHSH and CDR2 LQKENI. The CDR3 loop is CASSPPTRTDTQYF. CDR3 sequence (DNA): TGTGCCAGCTCACCACCTACTCGCACAGATACGCAGTATTTT.

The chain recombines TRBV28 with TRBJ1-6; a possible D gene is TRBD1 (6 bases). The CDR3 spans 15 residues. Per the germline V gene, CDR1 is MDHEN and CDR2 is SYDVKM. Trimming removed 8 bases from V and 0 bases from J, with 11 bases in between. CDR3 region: CASRDRTSYNSPLHF. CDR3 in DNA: TGTGCCAGCCGCGACAGGACCTCCTATAATTCACCCCTCCACTTT.

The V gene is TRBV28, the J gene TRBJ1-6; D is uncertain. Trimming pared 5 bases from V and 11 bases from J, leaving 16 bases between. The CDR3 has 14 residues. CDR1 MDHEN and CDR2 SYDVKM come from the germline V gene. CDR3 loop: CASSPQIGETPLHF. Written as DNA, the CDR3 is TGTGCCAGCAGTCCCCAGATCGGGGAAACACCCCTCCACTTT.

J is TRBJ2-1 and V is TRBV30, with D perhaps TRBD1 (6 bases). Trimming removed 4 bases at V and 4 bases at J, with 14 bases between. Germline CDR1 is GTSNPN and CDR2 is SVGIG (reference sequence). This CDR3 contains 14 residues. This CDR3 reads CAWKADSQYNEQFF. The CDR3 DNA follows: TGTGCCTGGAAGGCGGACAGCCAGTACAATGAGCAGTTCTTC.

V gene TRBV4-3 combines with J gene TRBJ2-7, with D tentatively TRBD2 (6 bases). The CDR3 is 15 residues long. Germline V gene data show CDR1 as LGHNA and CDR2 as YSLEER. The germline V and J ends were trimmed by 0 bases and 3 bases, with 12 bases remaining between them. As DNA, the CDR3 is TGCGCCAGCAGCCAAGATACCGGGGGTGTCTACGAGCAGTACTTC. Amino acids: CASSQDTGGVYEQYF.

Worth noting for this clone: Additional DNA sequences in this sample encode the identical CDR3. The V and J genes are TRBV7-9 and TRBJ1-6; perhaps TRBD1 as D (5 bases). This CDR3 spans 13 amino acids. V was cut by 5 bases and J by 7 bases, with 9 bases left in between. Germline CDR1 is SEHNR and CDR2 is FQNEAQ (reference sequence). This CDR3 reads CASSLEGNSPLHF. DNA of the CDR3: TGTGCCAGCAGCCTAGAGGGGAATTCACCCCTCCACTTT.

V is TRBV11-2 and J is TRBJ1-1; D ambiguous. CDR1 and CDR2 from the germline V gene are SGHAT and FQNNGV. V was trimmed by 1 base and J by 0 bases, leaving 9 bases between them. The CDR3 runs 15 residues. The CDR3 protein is CASSLAMGVNTEAFF. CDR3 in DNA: TGTGCCAGCAGCTTAGCTATGGGCGTGAACACTGAAGCTTTCTTT. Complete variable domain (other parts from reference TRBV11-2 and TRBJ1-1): EAGVAQSPRYKIIEKRQSVAFWCNPISGHATLYWYQQILGQGPKLLIQFQNNGVVDDSQLPKDRFSAERLKGVDSTLKIQPAKLEDSAVYLCASSLAMGVNTEAFFGQGTRLTVV.

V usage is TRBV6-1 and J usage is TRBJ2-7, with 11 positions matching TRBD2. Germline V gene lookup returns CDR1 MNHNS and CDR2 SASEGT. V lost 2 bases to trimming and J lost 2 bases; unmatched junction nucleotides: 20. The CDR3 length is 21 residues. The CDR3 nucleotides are TGTGCCAGCAGTGAACGGAGGAGGGGGGGAGTGCCGGGACTAGCGGCCTACGAGCAGTACTTC. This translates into CASSERRRGGVPGLAAYEQYF.

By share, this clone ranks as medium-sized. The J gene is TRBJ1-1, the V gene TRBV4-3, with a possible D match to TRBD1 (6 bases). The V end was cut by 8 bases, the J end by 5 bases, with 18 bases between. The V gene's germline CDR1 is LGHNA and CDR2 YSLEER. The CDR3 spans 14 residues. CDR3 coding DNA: TGCGCCAGCTCGACCGGGGGGCGTGGGACTGAAGCTTTCTTT. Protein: CASSTGGRGTEAFF.

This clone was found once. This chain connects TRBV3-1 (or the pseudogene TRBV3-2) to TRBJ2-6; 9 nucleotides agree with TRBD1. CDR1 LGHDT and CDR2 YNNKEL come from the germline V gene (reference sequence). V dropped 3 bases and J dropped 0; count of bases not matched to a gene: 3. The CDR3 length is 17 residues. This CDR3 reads CASSHTGGVSGANVLTF. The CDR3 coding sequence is TGTGCCAGCAGCCATACAGGGGGCGTCTCTGGGGCCAACGTCCTGACTTTC.

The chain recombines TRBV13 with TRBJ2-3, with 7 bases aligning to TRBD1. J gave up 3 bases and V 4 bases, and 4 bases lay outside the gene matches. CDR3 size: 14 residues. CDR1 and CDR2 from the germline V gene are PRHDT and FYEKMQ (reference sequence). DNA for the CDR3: TGTGCCAGCAGCTCGGGACAGAGAACAGATACGCAGTATTTT. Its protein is CASSSGQRTDTQYF.

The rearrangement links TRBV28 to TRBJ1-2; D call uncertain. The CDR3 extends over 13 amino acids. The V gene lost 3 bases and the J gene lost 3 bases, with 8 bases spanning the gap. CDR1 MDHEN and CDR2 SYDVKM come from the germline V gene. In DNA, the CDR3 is TGTGCCAGCAGTTTGAGGGAGGACTATGGCTACACCTTC. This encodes CASSLREDYGYTF.

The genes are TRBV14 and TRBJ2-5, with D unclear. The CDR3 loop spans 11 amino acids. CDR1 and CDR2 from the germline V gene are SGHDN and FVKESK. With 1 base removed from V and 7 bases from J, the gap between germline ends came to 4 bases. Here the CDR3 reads CASSQGVTQYF. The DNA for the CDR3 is TGTGCCAGCAGCCAAGGAGTGACCCAGTACTTC.

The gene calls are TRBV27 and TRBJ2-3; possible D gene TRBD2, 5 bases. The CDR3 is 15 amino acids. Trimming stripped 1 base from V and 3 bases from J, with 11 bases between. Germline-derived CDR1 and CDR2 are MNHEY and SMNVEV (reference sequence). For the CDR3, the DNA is TGTGCCAGCAGTTTATTCTCCCCGGGGACAGATACGCAGTATTTT. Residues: CASSLFSPGTDTQYF.

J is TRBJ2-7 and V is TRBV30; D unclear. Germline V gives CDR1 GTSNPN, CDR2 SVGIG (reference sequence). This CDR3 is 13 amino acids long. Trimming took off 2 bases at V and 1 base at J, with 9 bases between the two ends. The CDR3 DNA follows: TGTGCCTGGAGTTTTGGCAGTTCCTACGAGCAGTACTTC. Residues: CAWSFGSSYEQYF.

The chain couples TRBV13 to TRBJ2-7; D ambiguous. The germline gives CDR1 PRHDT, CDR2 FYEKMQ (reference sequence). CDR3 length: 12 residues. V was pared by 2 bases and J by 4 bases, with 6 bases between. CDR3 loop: CASSLNGYEQYF. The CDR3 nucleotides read TGTGCCAGCAGCTTAAACGGGTACGAGCAGTACTTC.

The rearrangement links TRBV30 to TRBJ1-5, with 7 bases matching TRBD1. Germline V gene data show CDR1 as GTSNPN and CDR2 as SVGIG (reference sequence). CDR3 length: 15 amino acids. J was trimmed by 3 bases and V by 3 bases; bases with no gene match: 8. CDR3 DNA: TGTGCCTGGAGCCTAGGACAGGAACCCAATCAGCCCCAGCATTTT. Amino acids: CAWSLGQEPNQPQHF.

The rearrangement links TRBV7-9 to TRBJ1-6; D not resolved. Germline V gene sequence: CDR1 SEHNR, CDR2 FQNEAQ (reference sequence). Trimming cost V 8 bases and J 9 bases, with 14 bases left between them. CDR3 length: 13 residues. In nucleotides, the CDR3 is TGTGCCAGCGCCGGGCGGGATGGTTCACCCCTCCACTTT. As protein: CASAGRDGSPLHF.

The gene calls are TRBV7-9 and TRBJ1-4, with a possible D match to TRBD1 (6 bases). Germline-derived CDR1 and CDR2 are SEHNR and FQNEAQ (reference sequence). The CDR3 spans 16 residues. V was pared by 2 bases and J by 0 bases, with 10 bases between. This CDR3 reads CASSLTGLATNEKLFF. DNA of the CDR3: TGTGCCAGCAGCTTAACAGGGCTCGCAACTAATGAAAAACTGTTTTTT.

CDR3 region: CASTPGSLGTQYF. CDR3 nucleotides: TGTGCCAGCACCCCGGGATCCCTCGGGACCCAGTACTTC. The chain is built from TRBV9 and TRBJ2-5; D is possibly TRBD2 (5 bases). V shed 6 bases and J shed 7 bases, with 16 bases lying between them. Per the germline V gene, CDR1 is SGDLS and CDR2 is YYNGEE. The CDR3 is made up of 13 amino acids. Based on the CDR3 plus reference TRBV9 and TRBJ2-5, the full variable domain is DSGVTQTPKHLITATGQRVTLRCSPRSGDLSVYWYQQSLDQGLQFLIQYYNGEERAKGNILERFSAQQFPDLHSELNLSSLELGDSALYFCASTPGSLGTQYFGPGTRLLVL.

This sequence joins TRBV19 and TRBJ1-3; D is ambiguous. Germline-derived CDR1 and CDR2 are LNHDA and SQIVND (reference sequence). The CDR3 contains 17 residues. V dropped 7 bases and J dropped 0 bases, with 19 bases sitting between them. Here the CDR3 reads CASKGGGRLLSGNTIYF. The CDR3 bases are TGTGCCAGTAAGGGCGGAGGACGGCTGCTCTCTGGAAACACCATATATTTT.

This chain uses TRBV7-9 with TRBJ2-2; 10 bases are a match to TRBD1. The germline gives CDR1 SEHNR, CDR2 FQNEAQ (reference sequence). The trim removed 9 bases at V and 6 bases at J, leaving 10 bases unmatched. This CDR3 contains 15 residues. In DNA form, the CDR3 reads TGTGCCAGTGGTGCCGGGACAGGGGAAGCCGGGGAGCTGTTTTTT. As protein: CASGAGTGEAGELFF.

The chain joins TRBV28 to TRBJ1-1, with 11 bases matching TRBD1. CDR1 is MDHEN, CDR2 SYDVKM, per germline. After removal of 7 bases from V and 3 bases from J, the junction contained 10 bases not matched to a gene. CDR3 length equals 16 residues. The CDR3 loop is CASIRPWGQGDTEAFF. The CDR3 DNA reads TGTGCCAGCATTCGGCCCTGGGGACAGGGGGACACTGAAGCTTTCTTT.

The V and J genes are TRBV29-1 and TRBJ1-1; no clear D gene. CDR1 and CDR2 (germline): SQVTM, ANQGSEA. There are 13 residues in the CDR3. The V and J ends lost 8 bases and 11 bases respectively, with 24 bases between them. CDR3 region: CSSKDTGNTEAFF. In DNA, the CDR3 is TGCAGCTCCAAAGACACGGGGAATACGGAGGCTTTCTTT.